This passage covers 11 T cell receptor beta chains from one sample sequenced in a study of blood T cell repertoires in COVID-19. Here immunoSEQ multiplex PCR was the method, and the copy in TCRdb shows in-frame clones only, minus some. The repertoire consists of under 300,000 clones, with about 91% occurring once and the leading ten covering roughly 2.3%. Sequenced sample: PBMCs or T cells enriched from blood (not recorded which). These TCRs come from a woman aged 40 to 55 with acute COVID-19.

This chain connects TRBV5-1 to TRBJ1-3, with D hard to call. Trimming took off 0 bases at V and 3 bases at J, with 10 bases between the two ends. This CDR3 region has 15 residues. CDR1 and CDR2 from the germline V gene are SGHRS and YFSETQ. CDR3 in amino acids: CASSLDSTVGNTIYF. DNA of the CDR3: TGCGCCAGCAGCTTGGACTCAACCGTTGGAAACACCATATATTTT.

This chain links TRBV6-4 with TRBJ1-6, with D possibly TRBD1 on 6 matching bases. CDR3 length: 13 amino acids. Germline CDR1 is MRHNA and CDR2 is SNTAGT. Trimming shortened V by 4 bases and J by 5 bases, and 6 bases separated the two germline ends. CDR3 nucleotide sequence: TGTGCCAGCAGTGGGACAGATAATTCACCCCTCCACTTT. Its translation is CASSGTDNSPLHF.

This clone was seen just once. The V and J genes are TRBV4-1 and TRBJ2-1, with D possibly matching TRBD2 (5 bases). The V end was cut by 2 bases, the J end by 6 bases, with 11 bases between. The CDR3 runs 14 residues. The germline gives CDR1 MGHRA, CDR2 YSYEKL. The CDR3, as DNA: TGCGCCAGCAGCCAACCGTCCCGGGGCAATGAGCAGTTCTTC. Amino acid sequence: CASSQPSRGNEQFF.

The CDR3 DNA is TGTGCCAGCAGCCCCGGAACAGTGTCCGATACGCAGTATTTT. It translates to CASSPGTVSDTQYF. The chain joins TRBV7-2 to TRBJ2-3; no reliable D call. V shed 5 bases and J shed 6 bases, with 15 bases lying between them. The V gene's germline CDR1 is SGHTA and CDR2 FQGNSA. The CDR3 loop spans 14 amino acids.

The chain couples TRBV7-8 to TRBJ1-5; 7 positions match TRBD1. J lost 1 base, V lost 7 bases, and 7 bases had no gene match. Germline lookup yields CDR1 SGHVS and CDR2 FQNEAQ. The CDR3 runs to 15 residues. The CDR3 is CASNLGQVSNQPQHF. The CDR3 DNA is TGTGCCAGCAACCTAGGACAGGTAAGCAATCAGCCCCAGCATTTT.

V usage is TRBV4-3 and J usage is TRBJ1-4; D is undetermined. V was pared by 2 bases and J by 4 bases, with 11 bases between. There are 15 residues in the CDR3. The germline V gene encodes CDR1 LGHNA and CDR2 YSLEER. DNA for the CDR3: TGCGCCAGCAGCCAACTTCCAGTACGTAATGAAAAACTGTTTTTT. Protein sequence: CASSQLPVRNEKLFF.

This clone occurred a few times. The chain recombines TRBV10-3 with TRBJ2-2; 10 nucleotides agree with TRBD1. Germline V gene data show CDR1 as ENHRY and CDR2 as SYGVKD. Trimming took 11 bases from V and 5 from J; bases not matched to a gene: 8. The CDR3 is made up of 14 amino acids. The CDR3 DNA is TGTGCCGCAGCCGGGACAGGGGAAACCGGGGAGCTGTTTTTT. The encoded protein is CAAAGTGETGELFF.

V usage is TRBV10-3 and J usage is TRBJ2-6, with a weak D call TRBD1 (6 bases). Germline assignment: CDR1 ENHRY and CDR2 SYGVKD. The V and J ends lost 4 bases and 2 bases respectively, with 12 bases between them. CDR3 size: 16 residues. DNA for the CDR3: TGTGCCATCAGTGGAAAACAGGGCGCTGGGGCCAACGTCCTGACTTTC. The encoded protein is CAISGKQGAGANVLTF.

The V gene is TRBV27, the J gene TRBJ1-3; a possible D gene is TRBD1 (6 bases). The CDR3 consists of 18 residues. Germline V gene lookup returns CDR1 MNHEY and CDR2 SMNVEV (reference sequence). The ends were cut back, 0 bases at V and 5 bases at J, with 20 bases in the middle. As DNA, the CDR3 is TGTGCCAGCAGTTTATCGATTTCAGGGGCAAATAAACGAAACACCATATATTTT. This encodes CASSLSISGANKRNTIYF.

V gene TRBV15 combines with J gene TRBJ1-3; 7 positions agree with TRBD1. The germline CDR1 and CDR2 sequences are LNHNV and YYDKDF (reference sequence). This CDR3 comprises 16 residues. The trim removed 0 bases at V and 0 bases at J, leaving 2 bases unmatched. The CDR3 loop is CATSREGTDSGNTIYF. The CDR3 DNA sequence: TGTGCCACCAGCAGAGAGGGGACAGACTCTGGAAACACCATATATTTT.

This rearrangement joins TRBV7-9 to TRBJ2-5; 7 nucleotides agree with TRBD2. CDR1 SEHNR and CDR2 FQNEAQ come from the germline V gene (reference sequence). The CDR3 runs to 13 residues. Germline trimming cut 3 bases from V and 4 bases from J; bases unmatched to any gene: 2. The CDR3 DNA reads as TGTGCCAGCAGCTTCGGCGGGGGAGAGACCCAGTACTTC. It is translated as CASSFGGGETQYF.